This paragraph covers one T cell receptor beta chain sequence. What it binds is not known. TCRdb's copy holds only in-frame clones and misses some; the assay was immunoSEQ multiplex PCR. The table lists 60,000 to 85,000 clones, about 90% of them singletons. The CDR3 has 14 residues. This specimen comes from a study of OX40 agonist ivuxolimab in advanced cancers. The wider study: Partial responses occurred in three patients (one hepatocellular carcinoma, two cutaneous melanoma). General observations from the study: It was also the case that some nonresponders had low normalized T-cell clonal expansion.

The sample in question was CD4+ or CD8+ T cells sorted from blood, obtained in a trial of the OX40 agonist ivuxolimab. This sequence originates from an adult with an advanced solid tumor such as melanoma, head and neck, liver or kidney cancer. The rearrangement joins TRBV21-1 to TRBJ1-2. TRBV21-1 is a pseudogene. In DNA, the CDR3 is TGTGCCAGCAGCAAAGCACCCCGGGGCTATGGCTACACCTTC. Its translation: CASSKAPRGYGYTF.